Below are 10 T cell receptor beta chains sequenced from a single sample in a study of blood T cell repertoires in COVID-19. Clones were sequenced by immunoSEQ multiplex PCR, and TCRdb holds only the in-frame ones, with some missing. The table includes about 140,000 clones, about four fifths detected once. Source material: peripheral blood. All receptors come from a woman between 55 and 75 years old with acute or convalescent COVID-19.

The chain carries TRBV19 and TRBJ2-7, with TRBD1 identical over 9 bases. Germline CDR1 reads LNHDA; CDR2 reads SQIVND (reference sequence). J gave up 5 bases and V 3 bases, and 17 bases lay outside the gene matches. The CDR3 covers 18 residues. CDR3 sequence (DNA): TGTGCCAGTAGTATGGTGGGTGTCTGGACAGGGGTCTACCACGAGCAGTACTTC. Protein sequence: CASSMVGVWTGVYHEQYF.

The V gene is TRBV6-5, the J gene TRBJ2-4, with 7 positions matching TRBD1. Germline lookup yields CDR1 MNHEY and CDR2 SVGAGI. The CDR3 is 16 amino acids. With V trimmed by 1 base and J by 8 bases, 11 bases remained unmatched. CDR3 nucleotide sequence: TGTGCCAGCAGTTACTTCGCGACAGGGAGTCAGCACATTCAGTACTTC. It translates to CASSYFATGSQHIQYF.

The chain is built from TRBV24-1 and TRBJ2-7; 8 nucleotides align to TRBD1. In germline, CDR1 is KGHDR, CDR2 SFDVKD. This CDR3 has 15 amino acids. V was clipped by 4 bases and J by 4 bases; unmatched bases: 8. This CDR3 is CATSDSRGRLYEQYF. The CDR3 region has the DNA TGTGCCACCAGTGACTCCAGGGGGCGATTATACGAGCAGTACTTC.

The chain links TRBV2 to TRBJ2-1; a weak D match, TRBD2 (6 bases). CDR3 size: 16 residues. V was clipped by 6 bases and J by 3 bases, with 18 bases between them. From germline, CDR1 is SNHLY and CDR2 FYNNEI. As DNA, the CDR3 is TGTGCCAGCAGCCCCGGGGGTAGCGGATACTACAATGAGCAGTTCTTC. Protein sequence: CASSPGGSGYYNEQFF.

This clone turned up a few times. The chain links TRBV7-2 to TRBJ2-7; 10 bases fit TRBD2. CDR3 length equals 15 residues. V was pared by 1 base and J by 7 bases, with 7 bases of the junction left unmatched. The germline V gene has CDR1 SGHTA and CDR2 FQGNSA. The CDR3 DNA sequence: TGTGCCAGCAGCTTAGTCCTAGCGGGAGCGCGTGAGCAGTACTTC. Amino acid sequence: CASSLVLAGAREQYF.

There are a few counts of this clone. V usage is TRBV6-5 and J usage is TRBJ1-1, with a weak D call TRBD1 (5 bases). Deletions cut 6 bases from V and 1 base from J, with 15 bases between. The CDR3 has 15 residues. Germline values: CDR1 MNHEY, CDR2 SVGAGI. This CDR3 reads CASRIRQTGNTEAFF. The CDR3 DNA reads TGTGCCAGCAGAATACGGCAAACAGGGAACACTGAAGCTTTCTTT.

J is TRBJ1-2 and V is TRBV6-5; 8 bases align to TRBD1. Germline trimming cut 6 bases from V and 13 bases from J; bases unmatched to any gene: 13. The V gene's germline CDR1 is MNHEY and CDR2 SVGAGI. This CDR3 is 13 amino acids long. CDR3 nucleotides: TGTGCCAGCAGCCCCCGGACAGGGCTTCGTGGCACCTTC. It codes for CASSPRTGLRGTF.

The chain combines TRBV3-1 (or the pseudogene TRBV3-2) with TRBJ1-4, with 7 positions matching TRBD1. The junction had 9 bases not matched to a gene; V was cut back by 3 bases and J by 11 bases. This CDR3 spans 14 amino acids. The V gene's germline CDR1 is LGHDT and CDR2 YNNKEL (reference sequence). This chain's CDR3 is CASSQRRTGVKLFF. The CDR3 region has the DNA TGTGCCAGCAGCCAGAGAAGAACAGGGGTGAAACTGTTTTTT.

Here the CDR3 reads CASRLTQNTEAFF. The CDR3, as DNA: TGTGCCAGCAGACTGACACAGAACACTGAAGCTTTCTTT. The V call is TRBV3-1 (or the pseudogene TRBV3-2), the J call TRBJ1-1; no clear D gene. The CDR3 length is 13 residues. V was clipped by 6 bases and J by 1 base, with 9 bases between them. CDR1 is LGHDT, CDR2 YNNKEL, per germline (reference sequence).

The V call is TRBV25-1, the J call TRBJ2-3, with a tentative D call TRBD2 (6 bases). V was trimmed by 5 bases and J by 5 bases, leaving 20 bases between them. Germline-derived CDR1 and CDR2 are MGHDK and SYGVNS. This CDR3 spans 16 amino acids. The CDR3 is CASSQTLTSRQDTQYF. In DNA form, the CDR3 reads TGTGCCAGCAGTCAAACCTTGACTAGTAGACAAGATACGCAGTATTTT.